The 3 T cell receptor beta chains below were found in one sample sequenced in a study of CD8 T cells in Susac syndrome. An amount of RNA that ranged from about 0.45 to 1 ug was reverse transcribed with random hexamers. MiXCR was run by TCRdb on the immunoSEQ multiplex PCR reads, yielding one entry per CDR3 protein. The table includes about 250,000 distinct CDR3 sequences, roughly 95% detected once. Sequenced: CD4+ T cells from PBMCs. These receptors were collected from a human donor with multiple sclerosis.

The rearrangement joins TRBV6-5 to TRBJ2-1; 9 nucleotides align to TRBD1. The junction had 4 bases not matched to a gene; V was cut back by 2 bases and J by 14 bases. The CDR3 consists of 12 residues. The germline CDR1 and CDR2 sequences are MNHEY and SVGAGI. CDR3 loop: CASSYPGQGEFF. CDR3 nucleotide sequence: TGTGCCAGCAGTTACCCGGGACAGGGAGAGTTCTTC.

The chain carries TRBV7-2 and TRBJ2-3; 10 nucleotides agree with TRBD2. This CDR3 is 16 amino acids long. Germline loops: CDR1 SGHTA, CDR2 FQGNSA. Losses at the gene ends were 2 bases for V and 2 bases for J; bases not matched to a gene: 4. The CDR3 DNA sequence: TGTGCCAGCAGCTTATTGGGGACTAGCGACACAGATACGCAGTATTTT. Residues: CASSLLGTSDTDTQYF.

V gene TRBV5-1 combines with J gene TRBJ2-1; 14 nucleotides match TRBD2. CDR3 length equals 17 residues. Germline CDR1 SGHRS, CDR2 YFSETQ. The V segment lost 4 bases and the J segment 6 bases; nucleotides outside the gene matches: 9. The CDR3 loop reads CASSIGTSGRGSNEQFF. The CDR3 DNA is TGCGCCAGCAGCATAGGGACTAGCGGGAGAGGGAGCAATGAGCAGTTCTTC.